The 16 T cell receptor beta chains presented below share a single source sample, sequenced in a study of blood T cells in healthy people across ages. It was with a sample-barcoded 5' primer and a J-beta primer mix that a second PCR of roughly 7 to 12 cycles was run. One entry per CDR3 protein, called by TCRdb with MiXCR from the 5' RACE reads. The sample carries some 790,000 distinct CDR3 sequences, around 28% recorded once. What was sequenced was blood. These receptors were obtained from a woman of 80 years or more in good health.

This clonotype was counted ten times or more. This sequence joins TRBV7-2 and TRBJ2-5; D not resolved. The CDR3 length is 13 residues. Germline V lookup: CDR1 SGHTA, CDR2 FQGNSA. V was cut by 5 bases and J by 7 bases, with 14 bases left in between. CDR3 protein: CASSQPLAGTQYF. The CDR3 DNA reads as TGTGCCAGCAGCCAGCCCCTGGCCGGGACCCAGTACTTC.

This clonotype came up a few times. This could be a read error, since a much larger clone is one nucleotide away. This sequence joins TRBV5-1 and TRBJ2-2, with a tentative D call TRBD2 (5 bases). The CDR3 loop spans 15 amino acids. Germline CDR1 SGHRS, CDR2 YFSETQ. In DNA form, the CDR3 reads TGCGCCAGCAGCGAGGGCGGCACGAACACCGGGGAGCGGTTTTTT. Translated: CASSEGGTNTGERFF.

This clonotype has only a few counts. The CDR3: CASSRDRGTVEQFF. As DNA, the CDR3 is TGTGCCAGCAGCCGGGACAGGGGTACGGTTGAGCAGTTCTTC. The chain recombines TRBV3-1 with TRBJ2-1; TRBD1 agrees at 10 bases. This CDR3 has 14 residues. The trim removed 4 bases at V and 9 bases at J, leaving 6 bases unmatched. Germline lookup yields CDR1 LGHDT and CDR2 YNNKEL (reference sequence).

In this sample, this clonotype turned up many times. The rearrangement links TRBV12-3 or TRBV12-4 to TRBJ2-3; TRBD2 agrees at 9 bases. This CDR3 region has 14 residues. V shed 6 bases and J 2 bases; nucleotides not matched to a gene: 3. CDR3 DNA sequence: TGTGCCAGCAGGCCTAGCGGGACCACAGATACGCAGTATTTT. Protein: CASRPSGTTDTQYF.

The chain uses TRBV20-1 and TRBJ1-5; D is unclear. The CDR3 runs to 14 residues. Deletions cut 2 bases from V and 1 base from J, with 9 bases between. Germline V gene lookup returns CDR1 DFQATT and CDR2 SNEGSKA (reference sequence). The chain's CDR3 is CSARPVSSNQPQHF. In nucleotides, the CDR3 is TGCAGTGCTAGACCCGTATCAAGCAATCAGCCCCAGCATTTT.

This clonotype was picked up many times. J is TRBJ2-5 and V is TRBV7-2, with D maybe TRBD2 (5 bases). Between the trimmed V and J ends, which lost 5 bases and 3 bases, there was a span of 16 bases. This CDR3 is built from 15 residues. Germline CDR1 and CDR2: SGHTA and FQGNSA. For the CDR3, the DNA is TGTGCCAGCAGCCCCAACCCGGGGTATGAAGAGACCCAGTACTTC. Protein: CASSPNPGYEETQYF.

Concerning this clonotype: A much larger clone differs by one base, so this may be a read error. V usage is TRBV20-1 and J usage is TRBJ2-5, with TRBD2 as a possible D gene (5 bases). The J call may be faulty, since TRBJ2-1 better matches the DNA end. Germline V lookup: CDR1 DFQATT, CDR2 SNEGSKA (reference sequence). The CDR3 has 14 amino acids. The CDR3 DNA reads as TGCAGTGCTAGAGGGGAGCGGACCCAAGAGACCCAGTTCTTC. This translates into CSARGERTQETQFF.

This clonotype was detected only a few times. Given a much more abundant clone one base away, this may be a read error. This chain joins TRBV12-3 or TRBV12-4 and TRBJ2-5, with 7 positions matching TRBD1. V was pared by 7 bases and J by 11 bases, with 16 bases of the junction left unmatched. The CDR3 is 14 residues long. The CDR3 DNA sequence: TGTGCCAGCAAACCGGGACAGAATTCCAATGAGCAGTACTTC. Translation gives CASKPGQNSNEQYF.

On this clonotype: It may be a read error: a sequence one base away is much more abundant. The chain recombines TRBV30 with TRBJ2-7; 7 bases are a match to TRBD2. Per germline, CDR1 GTSNPN and CDR2 SVGIG (reference sequence). There are 16 residues in the CDR3. The CDR3 spells CARRLSGLAVFYEQYF. CDR3 sequence (DNA): TGTGCCCGGAGGCTCTCGGGGCTAGCGGTCTTTTACGAGCAGTACTTC.

In this sample, this clonotype turned up a few times. The gene calls are TRBV18 and TRBJ2-5, with D possibly called TRBD1 or TRBD2 (5 bases each). The V and J ends lost 3 bases and 1 base respectively, with 9 bases between them. The CDR3 runs 14 residues. Germline V CDR1 and CDR2: KGHSH, LQKENI. DNA of the CDR3: TGTGCCAGCTCACCCTCCGGGACCCAAGAGACCCAGTACTTC. It yields the protein CASSPSGTQETQYF. The complete variable domain, with remaining parts taken from reference TRBV18 and TRBJ2-5, reads NAGVMQNPRHLVRRRGQEARLRCSPMKGHSHVYWYRQLPEEGLKFMVYLQKENIIDESGMPKERFSAEFPKEGPSILRIQQVVRGDSAAYFCASSPSGTQETQYFGPGTRLLVL.

This clonotype has ten or more counts. The chain has TRBV5-1 and TRBJ2-6; tentative D call: TRBD2 (5 bases). This CDR3 comprises 16 residues. V was cut by 1 base and J by 0 bases, with 8 bases left in between. Germline CDR1 SGHRS, CDR2 YFSETQ. This CDR3 reads CASSLMGSSGANVLTF. The CDR3, as DNA: TGCGCCAGCAGCTTGATGGGGAGCTCTGGGGCCAACGTCCTGACTTTC.

Concerning this clonotype itself: This sequence may be a read error, since a much larger clone differs from it by one base. The chain has TRBV5-1 and TRBJ1-4; no clear D. The CDR3 spans 14 residues. The germline V gene has CDR1 SGHRS and CDR2 YFSETQ. This CDR3 is CASSPGTTNEKRFF. The DNA for the CDR3 is TGCGCCAGCAGCCCAGGTACAACTAATGAAAAACGGTTTTTT.

V and J are TRBV11-2 and TRBJ1-4; D not certain. Germline V gives CDR1 SGHAT, CDR2 FQNNGV. This CDR3 has 12 residues. The V end was cut by 0 bases, the J end by 14 bases, with 10 bases between. In DNA form, the CDR3 reads TGTGCCAGCAGCTTAGAAGCGGCGGGCCTGTTTTTT. Translated, it gives CASSLEAAGLFF.

The J gene is TRBJ2-5, the V gene TRBV12-3 or TRBV12-4; no clear D gene. This CDR3 spans 14 amino acids. The V end was cut by 3 bases, the J end by 6 bases, with 14 bases between. CDR3 sequence reads: CASSLGPRTKTQYF. CDR3 bases: TGTGCCAGCAGTTTGGGCCCCCGGACGAAGACCCAGTACTTC.

This chain joins TRBV4-1 and TRBJ2-1, with D unresolved. The length of the CDR3 is 13 residues. Trimming took off 4 bases at V and 13 bases at J, with 17 bases between the two ends. The germline V gene has CDR1 MGHRA and CDR2 YSYEKL. CDR3 in amino acids: CASSRTGGETQFF. The CDR3 nucleotides are TGCGCCAGCAGCCGTACGGGCGGAGAGACCCAGTTCTTC.

The chain employs TRBV28 and TRBJ2-1, with TRBD1 matching over 9 bases. V shed 5 bases, J shed 0 bases, and the junction held 5 bases outside the gene matches. The CDR3 loop spans 16 amino acids. Germline assignment: CDR1 MDHEN and CDR2 SYDVKM. The CDR3 DNA is TGTGCCAGCAGTGGGACAGGGAAGGTCTCCTACAATGAGCAGTTCTTC. Protein: CASSGTGKVSYNEQFF.